The 27 T cell receptor beta chains listed next were all sequenced from one sample in a study of T cells in Graves' hyperthyroidism and ophthalmopathy. RNA transcripts yielded amplified TCR beta CDR3 regions. TCR CDR3 regions were first amplified by RT-PCR with HTBI primers. TCRdb used MiXCR to reprocess the multiplex PCR reads, holding one entry per CDR3 protein. Of approximately 600,000 distinct CDR3 sequences listed, 11% to 15% are singletons. Source material: blood. These receptors were obtained from a woman aged 25-40 years with Graves' hyperthyroidism that later progressed to Graves' ophthalmopathy.

The rearrangement links TRBV20-1 to TRBJ2-7, with 10 bases fitting TRBD2. The CDR3 is 14 residues long. CDR1 is DFQATT and CDR2 is SNEGSKA in the germline V gene (reference sequence). Trimming took 4 bases from V and 1 from J; bases not matched to a gene: 4. This chain's CDR3 is CSAIIAGGSYEQYF. In DNA, the CDR3 is TGCAGTGCTATAATAGCGGGAGGATCCTACGAGCAGTACTTC.

The chain combines TRBV6-1 with TRBJ2-3; D is unresolved. Germline assignment: CDR1 MNHNS and CDR2 SASEGT. This CDR3 contains 15 residues. V lost 3 bases, J lost 1 base, and 11 bases lay in between. DNA for the CDR3: TGTGCCAGCAGTGATGGTTTACACGGCACAGATACGCAGTATTTT. Its protein is CASSDGLHGTDTQYF.

This chain uses TRBV4-1 with TRBJ2-1, with TRBD2 matching over 8 bases. Germline V gives CDR1 MGHRA, CDR2 YSYEKL. This CDR3 spans 17 amino acids. Trimming at V came to 5 bases and at J to 7 bases, leaving 16 bases not matched to a gene. CDR3 residues: CASSFRFSGTLENEQFF. The CDR3 DNA follows: TGCGCCAGCAGCTTTCGCTTTAGCGGGACCCTCGAGAATGAGCAGTTCTTC.

Concerning this clonotype itself: An end of the junction differs from the germline gene, which may be a read error. Here the CDR3 reads CASSLGGPYELYF. CDR3 bases: TGTGCCAGCAGTTTAGGGGGACCCTACGAGCTGTACTTC. The chain carries TRBV28 and TRBJ2-7, with D possibly being TRBD1 or TRBD2 (5 bases each). The germline V gene has CDR1 MDHEN and CDR2 SYDVKM. The CDR3 has 13 amino acids. The complete variable domain, with remaining parts taken from reference TRBV28 and TRBJ2-7, reads DVKVTQSSRYLVKRTGEKVFLECVQDMDHENMFWYRQDPGLGLRLIYFSYDVKMKEKGDIPEGYSVSREKKERFSLILESASTNQTSMYLCASSLGGPYELYFGPGTRLTVT.

This clonotype was picked up many times. J is TRBJ1-2 and V is TRBV5-1; D is ambiguous. The CDR3 extends over 15 amino acids. Trimming stripped 4 bases from V and 8 bases from J, with 21 bases between. Germline V gene sequence: CDR1 SGHRS, CDR2 YFSETQ. The CDR3 nucleotides are TGCGCCAGCAGCCCACAATCCGGGAACCCGGGGGGCTACACCTTC. This translates into CASSPQSGNPGGYTF.

This clonotype has ten or more counts. This rearrangement joins TRBV9 to TRBJ2-3; 11 positions agree with TRBD2. Trimming cost V 0 bases and J 2 bases; bases outside gene matches: 5. CDR1 is SGDLS, CDR2 YYNGEE, per germline. The CDR3 consists of 17 residues. CDR3 sequence: CASSVVGTSGYTDTQYF. CDR3 nucleotides: TGTGCCAGCAGCGTAGTAGGGACTAGCGGTTACACAGATACGCAGTATTTT. The variable domain in full, with the rest retrieved from reference TRBV9 and TRBJ2-3, is DSGVTQTPKHLITATGQRVTLRCSPRSGDLSVYWYQQSLDQGLQFLIQYYNGEERAKGNILERFSAQQFPDLHSELNLSSLELGDSALYFCASSVVGTSGYTDTQYFGPGTRLTVL.

The table lists this clonotype with many counts. This sequence joins TRBV7-2 and TRBJ2-5; D is perhaps TRBD1 (5 bases). This CDR3 has 15 residues. Germline lookup yields CDR1 SGHTA and CDR2 FQGNSA. V lost 1 base and J lost 5, with 14 bases in between. CDR3 sequence (DNA): TGTGCCAGCAGCTTAGTAAGCACATCAGGGGAGACCCAGTACTTC. Protein product: CASSLVSTSGETQYF.

This clonotype was observed many times. This chain joins TRBV11-3 and TRBJ1-1; D not certain. The CDR3 runs 13 residues. V was pared by 6 bases and J by 6 bases, with 14 bases between. Germline assignment: CDR1 SGHNT and CDR2 YENEEA. CDR3 sequence (DNA): TGTGCCAGCAGACCCCTTGAACAGCCTGAAGCTTTCTTT. As protein: CASRPLEQPEAFF.

This clonotype appeared a few times. This chain connects TRBV30 to TRBJ1-2; the match to TRBD1 covers 11 bases. The CDR3 has 16 amino acids. CDR1 and CDR2 from the germline V gene are GTSNPN and SVGIG (reference sequence). The ends lost 0 bases at V and 6 bases at J; junction bases unmatched: 9. The CDR3 DNA reads as TGTGCCTGGAGTGTACTCTGGACAGGGGGCGCACATGGCTACACCTTC. This encodes CAWSVLWTGGAHGYTF.

This clonotype was counted ten times or more. The chain carries TRBV12-3 or TRBV12-4 and TRBJ1-1, with D hard to call. The V end lost 7 bases, the J end lost 1 base, and 13 bases lay between the germline ends. The CDR3 has 14 residues. The CDR3 DNA follows: TGTGCCAGCATCAGTCTTACGAAGAACACTGAAGCTTTCTTT. Its translation is CASISLTKNTEAFF.

This clonotype was detected only once. This chain uses TRBV28 with TRBJ2-7; 7 bases match TRBD1. Germline CDR1 MDHEN, CDR2 SYDVKM. There are 14 residues in the CDR3. The V segment lost 6 bases and the J segment 2 bases; nucleotides outside the gene matches: 7. This chain's CDR3 is CASRPGTVTYEQYF. The CDR3 DNA follows: TGTGCCAGCAGACCCGGGACAGTGACCTACGAGCAGTACTTC.

This clonotype appeared many times. The chain combines TRBV10-3 with TRBJ2-7, with 10 positions matching TRBD1. Germline V gives CDR1 ENHRY, CDR2 SYGVKD. This CDR3 region has 15 residues. V shed 6 bases and J 3 bases; nucleotides not matched to a gene: 8. CDR3 in amino acids: CAIRHGQGENYEQYF. The CDR3 DNA is TGTGCCATCAGACATGGACAGGGGGAGAACTACGAGCAGTACTTC.

The rearrangement links TRBV5-1 to TRBJ2-1, with 9 bases aligning to TRBD2. The CDR3 runs 17 residues. Germline CDR1 and CDR2: SGHRS and YFSETQ. V lost 0 bases, J lost 4 bases, and 8 bases stayed unmatched. The CDR3 bases are TGCGCCAGCAGCTTGGCCCCGGCTAGCGGGGTATACAATGAGCAGTTCTTC. Translation: CASSLAPASGVYNEQFF.

In its sample, this clonotype was seen many times. The chain carries TRBV3-1 and TRBJ2-7; D gene uncertain. The CDR3 loop spans 12 amino acids. Per the germline V gene, CDR1 is LGHDT and CDR2 is YNNKEL (reference sequence). Trimming pared 4 bases from V and 2 bases from J, leaving 6 bases between. This CDR3 reads CASSRGTYEQYF. Here the CDR3 DNA reads TGTGCCAGCAGCCGGGGAACCTACGAGCAGTACTTC.

The rearrangement joins TRBV30 to TRBJ2-2, with D perhaps TRBD1 (6 bases). The length of the CDR3 is 12 residues. Germline V gives CDR1 GTSNPN, CDR2 SVGIG (reference sequence). V gave up 7 bases and J gave up 8 bases, with 14 bases separating them. In DNA form, the CDR3 reads TGTGCCTTGCAGGGGAAGGGGGGGGAGCTGTTTTTT. It translates to CALQGKGGELFF.

This clonotype was seen at least ten times. The rearrangement joins TRBV12-3 or TRBV12-4 to TRBJ2-1; D gene ambiguous. V was pared by 1 base and J by 8 bases, with 21 bases between. This CDR3 has 17 amino acids. CDR3 residues: CASSLEWPPPGRDEQFF. The DNA for the CDR3 is TGTGCCAGCAGTTTAGAGTGGCCCCCGCCAGGTAGGGATGAGCAGTTCTTC.

Concerning this clonotype itself: This may arise from a read error, as a much more abundant clone is one base away. The chain has TRBV28 and TRBJ1-5; D gene uncertain. Germline lookup yields CDR1 MDHEN and CDR2 SYDVKM. The CDR3 is 16 residues long. Trimming took 3 bases from V and 1 from J, leaving 13 bases between them. The chain's CDR3 is CASSLGGLKSNQPQHF. CDR3 bases: TGTGCCAGCAGTTTGGGAGGGCTCAAGAGCAATCAGCCCCAGCATTTT.

This clonotype was detected a few times. This chain links TRBV11-1 with TRBJ2-3; 10 bases fit TRBD2. Germline CDR1 and CDR2: SGHAT and FQDESV (reference sequence). The length of the CDR3 is 17 residues. The ends lost 4 bases at V and 2 bases at J; junction bases unmatched: 9. CDR3 bases: TGTGCCAGCAGCTCCCGATCGACTAGCGGGTTCACAGATACGCAGTATTTT. This gives the protein CASSSRSTSGFTDTQYF.

This clonotype showed up many times. The chain recombines TRBV4-1 with TRBJ2-3; 8 bases are shared with TRBD2. This CDR3 comprises 18 residues. Per the germline V gene, CDR1 is MGHRA and CDR2 is YSYEKL. With V trimmed by 1 base and J by 0 bases, 9 bases remained unmatched. CDR3 nucleotide sequence: TGCGCCAGCAGCCAAGTACAGGGCAAGCGGGGGAGCACAGATACGCAGTATTTT. Protein: CASSQVQGKRGSTDTQYF.

This clonotype turned up a few times. The V call is TRBV5-4, the J call TRBJ1-1, with D maybe TRBD1 (6 bases). Germline CDR1 SGHNT, CDR2 YYREEE (reference sequence). Trimming cost V 6 bases and J 5 bases, with 20 bases left between them. CDR3 length equals 15 residues. CDR3 DNA: TGTGCCAGCACCCGTTCTGCCAGGGGCGAGACTGAAGCTTTCTTT. The encoded protein is CASTRSARGETEAFF.

This clonotype appeared many times. The V call is TRBV18, the J call TRBJ2-7; no clear D gene. The CDR3 is made up of 14 amino acids. Germline assignment: CDR1 KGHSH and CDR2 LQKENI. The V and J ends lost 3 bases and 2 bases respectively, with 11 bases between them. This chain's CDR3 is CASSPDLTTYEQYF. In nucleotides, the CDR3 is TGTGCCAGCTCACCGGACCTAACTACCTACGAGCAGTACTTC.

The chain couples TRBV12-5 to TRBJ1-1; D is possibly TRBD1 (5 bases). Trimming took 2 bases from V and 1 from J, leaving 20 bases between them. The CDR3 runs 18 residues. Germline-derived CDR1 and CDR2 are LGHNT and FRNRAP. CDR3 region: CASGLKLGTSTENTEAFF. CDR3 DNA: TGTGCTAGTGGTTTGAAATTGGGGACCTCAACAGAGAACACTGAAGCTTTCTTT.

This clonotype appeared many times. The chain couples TRBV29-1 to TRBJ2-7, with D possibly being TRBD2 (6 bases). This CDR3 has 12 residues. The germline CDR1 and CDR2 sequences are SQVTM and ANQGSEA. V was pared by 5 bases and J by 2 bases, with 10 bases between. CDR3 coding DNA: TGCAGCGTTTTGCGGGGACCCTACGAGCAGTACTTC. This sequence encodes CSVLRGPYEQYF.

This clonotype came up many times. The chain employs TRBV11-3 and TRBJ2-2; 13 bases are a match to TRBD2. Germline CDR1 is SGHNT and CDR2 is YENEEA. The CDR3 runs to 20 residues. The ends lost 5 bases at V and 0 bases at J; junction bases unmatched: 12. For the CDR3, the DNA is TGTGCCAGCAGCCTCTCCTTAGCGACTAGCGGGAGGCCGAACACCGGGGAGCTGTTTTTT. Amino acids: CASSLSLATSGRPNTGELFF.

This clonotype was seen many times. V gene TRBV7-9 combines with J gene TRBJ1-1; D may be TRBD1 (5 bases). With 3 bases removed from V and 6 bases from J, the gap between germline ends came to 14 bases. This CDR3 has 14 residues. Germline V gene data show CDR1 as SEHNR and CDR2 as FQNEAQ (reference sequence). CDR3 sequence reads: CASSFGQRAAEAFF. CDR3 DNA sequence: TGTGCCAGCAGCTTCGGACAAAGGGCTGCTGAAGCTTTCTTT.

This clonotype was counted a few times. This rearrangement joins TRBV28 to TRBJ1-5; TRBD1 might be the D (6 bases). Trimming stripped 4 bases from V and 7 bases from J, with 8 bases between. CDR3 length: 12 amino acids. Per germline, CDR1 MDHEN and CDR2 SYDVKM. In DNA form, the CDR3 reads TGTGCCAGCAGTTCAGGGGCACAGCCCCAGCATTTT. Amino acids: CASSSGAQPQHF.

This clonotype was picked up many times. V is TRBV7-9 and J is TRBJ2-3; weak D call: TRBD1 (6 bases). The CDR3 extends over 16 amino acids. V was trimmed by 6 bases and J by 4 bases, leaving 20 bases between them. Germline V CDR1 and CDR2: SEHNR, FQNEAQ (reference sequence). The CDR3 DNA sequence: TGTGCCAGCAGACCCACAGGGACGCCCGTCTCAGATACGCAGTATTTT. Translation: CASRPTGTPVSDTQYF.